One and the same sample provided the 21 T cell receptor beta chains below, sequenced in a study of blood T cell repertoires in COVID-19 (dated by TCRdb to the early 2020s). Preparation of the library involved the immunoSEQ multiplex PCR assay. As stored in TCRdb, this immuneACCESS dataset retains in-frame rearrangements with V and J assigned. A fraction of the clones does not appear; measured against another copy, unresolved V genes explain less than half of the discrepancy, and the remainder lacks a known reason. In this sample the table shows around 70,000 clones, more than 70% of which occur a single time. In total, the top ten clones hold about 13% of the sample. Sequencing was done on a sample of peripheral blood. The receptors here all came from a man aged 50 to 60 with COVID-19, enrolled during active disease.

The CDR3, as DNA: TGTGCCAGCAGCTCCACAGGCACCGGGGAGCTGTTTTTT. Residues: CASSSTGTGELFF. The V and J genes are TRBV7-3 and TRBJ2-2; possibly TRBD1 for D (5 bases). The CDR3 contains 13 residues. Trimming removed 4 bases from V and 4 bases from J, with 7 bases in between. Per germline, CDR1 SGHTA and CDR2 FQGTGA.

The chain couples TRBV2 to TRBJ1-2, with TRBD1 as a possible D gene (5 bases). CDR3 length: 14 amino acids. Trimming took off 3 bases at V and 4 bases at J, with 12 bases between the two ends. In germline, CDR1 is SNHLY, CDR2 FYNNEI. For the CDR3, the DNA is TGTGCCAGCAGTGACTGGGGGGGAAGCTATGGCTACACCTTC. It is translated as CASSDWGGSYGYTF. Full variable domain (outside the CDR3, taken from reference TRBV2 and TRBJ1-2): EPEVTQTPSHQVTQMGQEVILRCVPISNHLYFYWYRQILGQKVEFLVSFYNNEISEKSEIFDDQFSVERPDGSNFTLKIRSTKLEDSAMYFCASSDWGGSYGYTFGSGTRLTVV.

The gene calls are TRBV11-2 and TRBJ1-2; perhaps TRBD1 as D (5 bases). V lost 3 bases, J lost 7 bases, and 12 bases lay in between. CDR3 length equals 13 residues. Germline lookup yields CDR1 SGHAT and CDR2 FQNNGV. Here the CDR3 reads CASSLDRTRGYTF. CDR3 nucleotides: TGTGCCAGCAGCTTGGACCGGACACGTGGCTACACCTTC. Full variable domain (rest looked up from reference TRBV11-2 and TRBJ1-2): EAGVAQSPRYKIIEKRQSVAFWCNPISGHATLYWYQQILGQGPKLLIQFQNNGVVDDSQLPKDRFSAERLKGVDSTLKIQPAKLEDSAVYLCASSLDRTRGYTFGSGTRLTVV.

This sequence joins TRBV5-4 and TRBJ1-6; 7 positions match TRBD1. Trimming removed 4 bases from V and 7 bases from J; junction bases left unmatched: 11. Germline values: CDR1 SGHNT, CDR2 YYREEE (reference sequence). This CDR3 region has 16 residues. CDR3 nucleotides: TGTGCCAGCAGCGAAGCCCAGGGGGTGGGGAATTCACCCCTCCACTTT. As protein: CASSEAQGVGNSPLHF.

The chain carries TRBV5-5 and TRBJ1-2, with TRBD1 identical over 7 bases. The CDR3 runs to 15 residues. After removal of 0 bases from V and 3 bases from J, the junction contained 5 bases not matched to a gene. Germline V gives CDR1 SGHKS, CDR2 YYEKEE (reference sequence). The CDR3 spells CASSLDPQGDYGYTF. Written as DNA, the CDR3 is TGTGCCAGCAGCTTGGACCCTCAGGGGGACTATGGCTACACCTTC.

This chain joins TRBV28 and TRBJ2-7; weak D call: TRBD2 (6 bases). This CDR3 has 13 amino acids. Trimming removed 7 bases from V and 3 bases from J, with 13 bases in between. From germline, CDR1 is MDHEN and CDR2 SYDVKM. The CDR3 spells CASNLGGFYEQYF. In nucleotides, the CDR3 is TGTGCCAGCAACCTCGGGGGATTCTACGAGCAGTACTTC.

The chain joins TRBV5-1 to TRBJ2-2; no firm D call. The V gene lost 2 bases and the J gene lost 4 bases, with 9 bases spanning the gap. This CDR3 has 14 amino acids. Germline V gene data show CDR1 as SGHRS and CDR2 as YFSETQ. For the CDR3, the DNA is TGCGCCAGCAGCTTTGGGCGAAGCACCGGGGAGCTGTTTTTT. It yields the protein CASSFGRSTGELFF. Full variable domain (missing parts from reference TRBV5-1 and TRBJ2-2): KAGVTQTPRYLIKTRGQQVTLSCSPISGHRSVSWYQQTPGQGLQFLFEYFSETQRNKGNFPGRFSGRQFSNSRSEMNVSTLELGDSALYLCASSFGRSTGELFFGEGSRLTVL.

This chain links TRBV28 with TRBJ2-5, with 10 bases matching TRBD1. After removal of 3 bases from V and 1 base from J, the junction contained 11 bases not matched to a gene. CDR1 MDHEN and CDR2 SYDVKM come from the germline V gene. The CDR3 is made up of 18 amino acids. The CDR3 protein is CASSFGDRGLRSQETQYF. The CDR3 DNA follows: TGTGCCAGCAGTTTCGGGGACAGGGGTCTCCGGTCCCAAGAGACCCAGTACTTC.

Ten or more counts support this clone. The V and J genes are TRBV30 and TRBJ2-6; TRBD2 aligns across 7 bases. This CDR3 is 16 amino acids long. Germline values: CDR1 GTSNPN, CDR2 SVGIG (reference sequence). V gave up 4 bases and J gave up 2 bases; unmatched junction bases: 8. The CDR3 is CAWTPSGLTGANVLTF. CDR3 in DNA: TGTGCCTGGACCCCCTCGGGACTAACTGGGGCCAACGTCCTGACTTTC.

V and J are TRBV30 and TRBJ1-5; no reliable D call. This CDR3 contains 14 residues. The V gene lost 1 base and the J gene lost 0 bases, with 7 bases spanning the gap. Per the germline V gene, CDR1 is GTSNPN and CDR2 is SVGIG (reference sequence). CDR3 sequence (DNA): TGTGCCTGGAGTGACACGAATAGCAATCAGCCCCAGCATTTT. Translation: CAWSDTNSNQPQHF.

The gene calls are TRBV4-2 and TRBJ2-2; weak D call: TRBD1 (5 bases). The length of the CDR3 is 15 residues. Trimming removed 2 bases from V and 3 bases from J, with 10 bases in between. Germline V CDR1 and CDR2: LGHNA, YNFKEQ. The CDR3 coding sequence is TGTGCCAGCAGCCAATTTATACAGGACACCGGGGAGCTGTTTTTT. This translates into CASSQFIQDTGELFF.

This chain connects TRBV5-1 to TRBJ2-3, with D perhaps TRBD1 (6 bases). With 0 bases removed from V and 6 bases from J, the gap between germline ends came to 14 bases. The germline CDR1 and CDR2 sequences are SGHRS and YFSETQ. The CDR3 covers 15 residues. CDR3 coding DNA: TGCGCCAGCAGCTTGGCGGACAGTCCTCGGGATACGCAGTATTTT. It encodes CASSLADSPRDTQYF.

This clone occurred once. V and J are TRBV25-1 and TRBJ2-3, with 7 bases fitting TRBD1. Germline V gene data show CDR1 as MGHDK and CDR2 as SYGVNS. The CDR3 consists of 12 residues. V was clipped by 4 bases and J by 8 bases; unmatched bases: 3. CDR3 coding DNA: TGTGCCAGCAGTGCGAACAGGGGTACGCAGTATTTT. Its protein product is CASSANRGTQYF.

The J gene is TRBJ2-3, the V gene TRBV7-3; a weak D match, TRBD2 (6 bases). This CDR3 has 15 amino acids. Per germline, CDR1 SGHTA and CDR2 FQGTGA. V lost 4 bases and J 1 base, leaving 12 bases between the germline ends. This CDR3 reads CASSSTGLRTDTQYF. The CDR3 DNA reads as TGTGCCAGCAGCTCTACGGGACTTCGCACAGATACGCAGTATTTT.

V is TRBV30 and J is TRBJ1-5; 7 positions agree with TRBD1. Germline CDR1 and CDR2: GTSNPN and SVGIG (reference sequence). The CDR3 runs 15 residues. V lost 4 bases to trimming and J lost 3 bases; unmatched junction nucleotides: 9. Here the CDR3 DNA reads TGTGCCTGGAACGCACAGGGGAGCCACAATCAGCCCCAGCATTTT. The encoded protein is CAWNAQGSHNQPQHF.

The chain joins TRBV28 to TRBJ2-3, with 9 bases lining up with TRBD1. CDR3 length: 17 residues. The germline CDR1 and CDR2 sequences are MDHEN and SYDVKM. J gave up 4 bases and V 6 bases, and 14 bases lay outside the gene matches. CDR3 nucleotides: TGTGCCAGCAGGTCCCCACAGGGGGCCAGCAAAGCAGATACGCAGTATTTT. Residues: CASRSPQGASKADTQYF.

The chain carries TRBV9 and TRBJ2-3; the match to TRBD2 covers 7 bases. The V and J ends lost 7 bases and 2 bases, in that order; junction bases with no gene match: 7. The germline gives CDR1 SGDLS, CDR2 YYNGEE. This CDR3 has 14 residues. For the CDR3, the DNA is TGTGCCAGCTCTCTAGCGGCTTTCACAGATACGCAGTATTTT. This encodes CASSLAAFTDTQYF.

The chain is built from TRBV30 and TRBJ2-5, with D unresolved. V was trimmed by 5 bases and J by 3 bases, leaving 7 bases between them. Per germline, CDR1 GTSNPN and CDR2 SVGIG (reference sequence). The CDR3 consists of 11 residues. CDR3 in DNA: TGTGCCTGGGAAATCAAAGAGACCCAGTACTTC. Translated, it gives CAWEIKETQYF. Combining the CDR3 with reference TRBV30 and TRBJ2-5 gives the whole variable domain SQTIHQWPATLVQPVGSPLSLECTVEGTSNPNLYWYRQAAGRGLQLLFYSVGIGQISSEVPQNLSASRPQDRQFILSSKKLLLSDSGFYLCAWEIKETQYFGPGTRLLVL.

The chain employs TRBV28 and TRBJ1-5; 12 bases are a match to TRBD1. CDR3 length equals 17 residues. V lost 10 bases, J lost 7 bases, and 17 bases stayed unmatched. Germline loops: CDR1 MDHEN, CDR2 SYDVKM. The CDR3 spells CAIHSPGQGAFSQPQHF. The CDR3 DNA sequence: TGTGCCATCCACTCCCCGGGACAGGGGGCTTTTTCGCAGCCCCAGCATTTT.

This clone was counted once. This chain uses TRBV6-6 with TRBJ1-2, with D possibly matching TRBD1 (5 bases). Germline V gives CDR1 MNHNY, CDR2 SVGAGI (reference sequence). The CDR3 loop spans 13 amino acids. Trimming took off 5 bases at V and 6 bases at J, with 13 bases between the two ends. CDR3 bases: TGTGCCAGCAGTCTACGGGCCAGGGATGGCTACACCTTC. This sequence encodes CASSLRARDGYTF.

The chain employs TRBV4-2 and TRBJ2-1, with 12 bases aligning to TRBD2. V lost 1 base, J lost 10 bases, and 5 bases stayed unmatched. This CDR3 spans 15 amino acids. The germline V gene encodes CDR1 LGHNA and CDR2 YNFKEQ. The CDR3 DNA follows: TGTGCCAGCAGCCAAGGACTAGCGGGAGAGAGCGAGCAGTTCTTC. This encodes CASSQGLAGESEQFF.